This entry lists 10 T cell receptor beta chains sequenced from one sample in a study of T cells in Graves' hyperthyroidism and ophthalmopathy. Amplified TCR beta CDR3 regions came from RNA transcripts. In the first-round RT-PCR of the TCR CDR3, the HTBI primer set was used. MiXCR, run by TCRdb on the multiplex PCR reads, gives a single entry per CDR3 protein. The table shows 550,000 to 600,000 distinct CDR3 sequences, with about a sixth occurring only once. Sequences were obtained from blood. These receptors came from a woman between 18 and 29 years old with Graves' hyperthyroidism.

As concerns this clonotype: A read error may explain this, as a much larger clone is one base away. The chain employs TRBV7-7 and TRBJ2-1, with D maybe TRBD1 (7 bases). The length of the CDR3 is 15 residues. Germline assignment: CDR1 SSHAT and CDR2 FNYEAQ (reference sequence). As DNA, the CDR3 is TGTGCTGGCAGCTTAAGCCCACAGGGGAGGAATGAGCAGTTCTTC. This gives the protein CAGSLSPQGRNEQFF. Combining the CDR3 with reference TRBV7-7 and TRBJ2-1 gives the whole variable domain GAGVSQSPRYKVTKRGQDVTLRCDPISSHATLYWYQQALGQGPEFLTYFNYEAQPDKSGLPSDRFSAERPEGSISTLTIQRTEQRDSAMYRCAGSLSPQGRNEQFFGPGTRLTVL.

J is TRBJ2-1 and V is TRBV2, with a weak D call TRBD2 (6 bases). Trimming left V 8 bases short and J 4 bases short, with 18 bases between. This CDR3 spans 15 amino acids. Per germline, CDR1 SNHLY and CDR2 FYNNEI. CDR3 amino acids: CASVTGTSSYNEQFF. CDR3 bases: TGTGCCAGCGTGACCGGGACTTCCTCTTACAATGAGCAGTTCTTC.

This chain uses TRBV25-1 with TRBJ2-5; 12 bases map to TRBD2. Germline V gives CDR1 MGHDK, CDR2 SYGVNS. V dropped 3 bases and J dropped 7; count of bases not matched to a gene: 9. The CDR3 runs to 16 residues. The CDR3 is CASSDPLAGGVGTQYF. CDR3 nucleotide sequence: TGTGCCAGCAGTGACCCACTAGCGGGAGGAGTAGGGACCCAGTACTTC.

The genes are TRBV10-2 and TRBJ1-6; TRBD1 agrees at 11 bases. The germline V gene has CDR1 WSHSY and CDR2 SAAADI. V trimming: 7 bases; J trimming: 7 bases; junction bases outside the gene matches: 6. The CDR3 has 15 amino acids. The CDR3 here is CASTGQGAENSPLHF. CDR3 sequence (DNA): TGCGCCAGCACCGGACAGGGGGCGGAGAATTCACCCCTCCACTTT.

In this sample, this clonotype turned up a few times. The genes are TRBV4-3 and TRBJ2-7, with D perhaps matching TRBD2 (6 bases). Trimming stripped 0 bases from V and 0 bases from J, with 12 bases between. CDR1 and CDR2 from the germline V gene are LGHNA and YSLEER. This CDR3 comprises 16 residues. The CDR3 here is CASSQDTRGSSYEQYF. CDR3 nucleotides: TGCGCCAGCAGCCAAGACACACGGGGGAGCTCCTACGAGCAGTACTTC.

This clonotype occurred a few times. The chain joins TRBV18 to TRBJ1-2; D remains unclear. V was cut by 0 bases and J by 7 bases, with 15 bases left in between. CDR1 is KGHSH, CDR2 LQKENI, per germline. CDR3 length: 15 amino acids. This chain's CDR3 is CASSPPEQPYSGYTF. The CDR3 coding sequence is TGTGCCAGCTCACCACCGGAGCAGCCCTATTCTGGCTACACCTTC.

This clonotype was counted between two and nine times. The chain has TRBV7-6 and TRBJ1-4; a weak D match, TRBD1 (5 bases). Looked up from germline, CDR1 is SGHVS and CDR2 is FNYEAQ. The CDR3 totals 15 residues. Trimming pared 6 bases from V and 0 bases from J, leaving 11 bases between. Written as DNA, the CDR3 is TGTGCCAGCAGTTCTGGGACGGCAACTAATGAAAAACTGTTTTTT. Amino acid sequence: CASSSGTATNEKLFF.

This clonotype was seen a few times. V gene TRBV5-4 combines with J gene TRBJ2-7; D call uncertain. Germline V CDR1 and CDR2: SGHNT, YYREEE (reference sequence). CDR3 length: 14 amino acids. V lost 3 bases, J lost 0 bases, and 10 bases lay in between. This CDR3 is CASSSYSSSYEQYF. CDR3 coding DNA: TGTGCCAGCAGCTCATATAGCTCCTCCTACGAGCAGTACTTC.

The chain carries TRBV7-9 and TRBJ1-5, with a possible D match to TRBD1 (5 bases). The germline gives CDR1 SEHNR, CDR2 FQNEAQ (reference sequence). The CDR3 runs 15 residues. Trimming took 3 bases from V and 3 from J, leaving 12 bases between them. The CDR3 DNA sequence: TGTGCCAGCAGCTTCGATACAGGTACCAATCAGCCCCAGCATTTT. Residues: CASSFDTGTNQPQHF.

In the case of this clonotype: A much larger clonotype is one base distant, so this may be a read error. V and J are TRBV7-8 and TRBJ1-5, with TRBD1 matching 9 bases. The V gene end was trimmed by 5 bases and the J gene end by 6 bases; junction bases not matched to a gene: 5. CDR1 is SGHVS and CDR2 is FQNEAQ in the germline V gene. CDR3 size: 14 residues. For the CDR3, the DNA is TGTGCCAGCAGCCTTTTACAGGGGGCTCAGCCCCAGCATTTT. It encodes CASSLLQGAQPQHF.